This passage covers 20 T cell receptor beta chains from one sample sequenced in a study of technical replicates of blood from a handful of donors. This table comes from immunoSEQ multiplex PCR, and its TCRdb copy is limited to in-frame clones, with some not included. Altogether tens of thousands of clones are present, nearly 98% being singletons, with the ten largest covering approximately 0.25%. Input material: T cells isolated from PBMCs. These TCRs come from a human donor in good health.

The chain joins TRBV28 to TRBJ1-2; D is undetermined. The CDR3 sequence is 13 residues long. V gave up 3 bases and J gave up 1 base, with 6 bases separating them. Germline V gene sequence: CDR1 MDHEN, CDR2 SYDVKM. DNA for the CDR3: TGTGCCAGCAGTTTTAACAATAACTATGGCTACACCTTC. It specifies CASSFNNNYGYTF.

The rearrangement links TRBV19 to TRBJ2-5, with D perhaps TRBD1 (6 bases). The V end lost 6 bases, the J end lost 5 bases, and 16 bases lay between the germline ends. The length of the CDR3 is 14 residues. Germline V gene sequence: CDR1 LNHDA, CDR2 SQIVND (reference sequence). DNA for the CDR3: TGTGCCAGTAGCTCGGGACACACCGGGGAGACCCAGTACTTC. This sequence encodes CASSSGHTGETQYF.

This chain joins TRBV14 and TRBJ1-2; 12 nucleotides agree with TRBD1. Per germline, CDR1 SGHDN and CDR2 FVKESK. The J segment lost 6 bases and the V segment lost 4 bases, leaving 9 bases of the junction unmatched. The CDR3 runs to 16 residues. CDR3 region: CASSRYGGQGANGYTF. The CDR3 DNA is TGTGCCAGCAGCCGCTATGGGGGACAGGGGGCTAATGGCTACACCTTC. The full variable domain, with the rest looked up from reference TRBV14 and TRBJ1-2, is EAGVTQFPSHSVIEKGQTVTLRCDPISGHDNLYWYRRVMGKEIKFLLHFVKESKQDESGMPNNRFLAERTGGTYSTLKVQPAELEDSGVYFCASSRYGGQGANGYTFGSGTRLTVV.

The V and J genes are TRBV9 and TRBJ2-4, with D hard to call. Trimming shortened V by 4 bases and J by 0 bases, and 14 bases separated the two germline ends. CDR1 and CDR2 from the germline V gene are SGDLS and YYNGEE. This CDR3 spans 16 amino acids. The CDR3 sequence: CASSLGSILAKNIQYF. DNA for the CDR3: TGTGCCAGCAGCTTAGGATCTATTCTAGCCAAAAACATTCAGTACTTC.

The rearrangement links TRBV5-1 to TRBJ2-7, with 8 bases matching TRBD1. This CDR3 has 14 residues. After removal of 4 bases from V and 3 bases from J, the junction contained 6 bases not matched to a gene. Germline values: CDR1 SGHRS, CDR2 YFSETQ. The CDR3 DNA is TGCGCCAGCAGCCCGGACAGGGAACTCTACGAGCAGTACTTC. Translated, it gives CASSPDRELYEQYF.

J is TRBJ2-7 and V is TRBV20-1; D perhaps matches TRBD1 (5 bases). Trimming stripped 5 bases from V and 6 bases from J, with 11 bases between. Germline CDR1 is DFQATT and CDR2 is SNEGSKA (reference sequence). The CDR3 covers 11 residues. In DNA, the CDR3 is TGCAGTGCTGTAGGACATGGCGAGCAGTACTTC. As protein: CSAVGHGEQYF.

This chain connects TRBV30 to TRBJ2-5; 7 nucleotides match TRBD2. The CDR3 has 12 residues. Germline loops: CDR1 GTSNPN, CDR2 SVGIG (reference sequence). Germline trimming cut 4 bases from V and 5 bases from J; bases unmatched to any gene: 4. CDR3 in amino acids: CAWTQGGETQYF. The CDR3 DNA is TGTGCCTGGACTCAGGGAGGGGAGACCCAGTACTTC.

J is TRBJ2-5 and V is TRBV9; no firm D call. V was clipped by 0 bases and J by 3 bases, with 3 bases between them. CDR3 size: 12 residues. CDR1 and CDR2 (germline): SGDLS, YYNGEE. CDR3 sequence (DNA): TGTGCCAGCAGCGTAGATAAAGAGACCCAGTACTTC. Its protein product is CASSVDKETQYF.

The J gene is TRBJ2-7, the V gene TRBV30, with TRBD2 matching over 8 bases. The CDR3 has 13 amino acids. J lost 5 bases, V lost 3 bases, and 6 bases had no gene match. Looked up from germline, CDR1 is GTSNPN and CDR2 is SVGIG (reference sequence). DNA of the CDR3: TGTGCCTGGAGCCCGGGGGGGAGGAACGAGCAGTACTTC. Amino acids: CAWSPGGRNEQYF.

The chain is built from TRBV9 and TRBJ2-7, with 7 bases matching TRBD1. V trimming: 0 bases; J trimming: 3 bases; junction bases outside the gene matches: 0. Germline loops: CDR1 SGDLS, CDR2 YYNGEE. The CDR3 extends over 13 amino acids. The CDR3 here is CASSVGDSYEQYF. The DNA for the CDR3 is TGTGCCAGCAGCGTAGGGGACAGCTACGAGCAGTACTTC. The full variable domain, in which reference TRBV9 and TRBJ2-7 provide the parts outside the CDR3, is DSGVTQTPKHLITATGQRVTLRCSPRSGDLSVYWYQQSLDQGLQFLIQYYNGEERAKGNILERFSAQQFPDLHSELNLSSLELGDSALYFCASSVGDSYEQYFGPGTRLTVT.

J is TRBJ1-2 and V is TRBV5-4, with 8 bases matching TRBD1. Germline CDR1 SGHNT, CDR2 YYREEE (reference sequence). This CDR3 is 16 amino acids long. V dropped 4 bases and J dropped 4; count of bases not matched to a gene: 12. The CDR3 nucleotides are TGTGCCAGCAGCGGGTCGGACAGGGAAAGAATCTATGGCTACACCTTC. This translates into CASSGSDRERIYGYTF.

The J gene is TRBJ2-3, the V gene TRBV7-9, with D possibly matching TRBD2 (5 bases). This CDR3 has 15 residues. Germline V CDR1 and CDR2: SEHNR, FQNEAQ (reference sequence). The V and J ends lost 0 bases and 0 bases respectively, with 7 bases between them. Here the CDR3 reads CASSLAGASTDTQYF. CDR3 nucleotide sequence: TGTGCCAGCAGCTTAGCGGGAGCTAGCACAGATACGCAGTATTTT.

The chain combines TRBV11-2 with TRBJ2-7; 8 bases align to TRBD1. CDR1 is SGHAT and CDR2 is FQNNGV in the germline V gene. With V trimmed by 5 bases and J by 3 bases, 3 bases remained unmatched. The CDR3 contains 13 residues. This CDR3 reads CASSPGQGYEQYF. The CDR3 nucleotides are TGTGCCAGCAGCCCAGGACAGGGCTACGAGCAGTACTTC.

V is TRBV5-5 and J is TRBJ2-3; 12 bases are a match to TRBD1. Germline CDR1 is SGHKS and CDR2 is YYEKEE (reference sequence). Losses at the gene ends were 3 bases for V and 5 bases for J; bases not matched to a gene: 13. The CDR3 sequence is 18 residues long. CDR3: CASSSFLPGQGAGDTQYF. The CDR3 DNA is TGTGCCAGCAGCTCCTTCCTGCCGGGACAGGGGGCAGGAGATACGCAGTATTTT. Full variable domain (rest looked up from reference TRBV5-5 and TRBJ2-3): DAGVTQSPTHLIKTRGQQVTLRCSPISGHKSVSWYQQVLGQGPQFIFQYYEKEERGRGNFPDRFSARQFPNYSSELNVNALLLGDSALYLCASSSFLPGQGAGDTQYFGPGTRLTVL.

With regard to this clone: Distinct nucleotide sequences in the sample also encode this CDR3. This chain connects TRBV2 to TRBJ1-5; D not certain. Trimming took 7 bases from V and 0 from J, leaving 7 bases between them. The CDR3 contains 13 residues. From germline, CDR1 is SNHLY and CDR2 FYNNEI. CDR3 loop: CASTPYSNQPQHF. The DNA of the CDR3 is TGTGCCAGCACCCCCTATAGCAATCAGCCCCAGCATTTT.

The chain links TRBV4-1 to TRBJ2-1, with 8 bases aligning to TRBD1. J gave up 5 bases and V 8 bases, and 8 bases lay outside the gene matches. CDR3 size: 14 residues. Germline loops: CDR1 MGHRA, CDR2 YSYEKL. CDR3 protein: CASSRQGQHNEQFF. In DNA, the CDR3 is TGCGCCAGCTCCCGACAGGGGCAGCACAATGAGCAGTTCTTC.

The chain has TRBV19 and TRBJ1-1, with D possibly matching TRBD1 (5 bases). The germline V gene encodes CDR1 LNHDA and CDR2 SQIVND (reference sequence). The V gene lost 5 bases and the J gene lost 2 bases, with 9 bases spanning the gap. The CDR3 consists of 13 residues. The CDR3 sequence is CASSQQGNTEAFF. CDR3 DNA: TGTGCCAGTAGTCAGCAGGGTAACACTGAAGCTTTCTTT.

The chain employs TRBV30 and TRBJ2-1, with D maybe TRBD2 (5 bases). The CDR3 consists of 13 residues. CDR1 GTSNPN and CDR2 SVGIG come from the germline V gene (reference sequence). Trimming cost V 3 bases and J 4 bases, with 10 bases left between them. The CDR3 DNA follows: TGTGCCTGGAGGGTGGGAGCGTACAATGAGCAGTTCTTC. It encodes CAWRVGAYNEQFF.

The CDR3 is CASSRGLAATDTQYF. CDR3 sequence (DNA): TGCGCCAGCAGCCGAGGACTAGCGGCCACAGATACGCAGTATTTT. The chain has TRBV5-1 and TRBJ2-3, with 10 bases lining up with TRBD2. The trim removed 4 bases at V and 2 bases at J, leaving 4 bases unmatched. This CDR3 comprises 15 residues. Per the germline V gene, CDR1 is SGHRS and CDR2 is YFSETQ. The variable domain in full, with the rest retrieved from reference TRBV5-1 and TRBJ2-3, is KAGVTQTPRYLIKTRGQQVTLSCSPISGHRSVSWYQQTPGQGLQFLFEYFSETQRNKGNFPGRFSGRQFSNSRSEMNVSTLELGDSALYLCASSRGLAATDTQYFGPGTRLTVL.

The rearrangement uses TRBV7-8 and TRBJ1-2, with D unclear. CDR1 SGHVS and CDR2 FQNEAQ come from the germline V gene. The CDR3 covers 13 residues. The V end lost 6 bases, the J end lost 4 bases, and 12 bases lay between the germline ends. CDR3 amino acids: CASSLITGYGYTF. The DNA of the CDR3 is TGTGCCAGCAGTCTCATTACGGGCTATGGCTACACCTTC.